The 15 T cell receptor beta chains given below trace back to one sample, sequenced in a study of identical twins. TCRdb itself ran the 5' RACE reads through MiXCR, one entry per CDR3 protein. Among 420,000 or so distinct CDR3 sequences listed, less than 20% were seen once. The sequenced sample was naive T cells sorted from blood. The receptors derive from a man aged 45-65 years in good health.

This clonotype was seen many times. The chain uses TRBV7-8 and TRBJ2-7; no definite D call. The V end lost 7 bases, the J end lost 3 bases, and 10 bases lay between the germline ends. This CDR3 has 12 residues. Germline CDR1 reads SGHVS; CDR2 reads FQNEAQ. The CDR3 region is CASKTGFYEQYF. The CDR3 DNA reads as TGTGCCAGCAAAACCGGTTTCTACGAGCAGTACTTC.

The J gene is TRBJ2-7, the V gene TRBV4-3; the D is unclear. V lost 1 base to trimming and J lost 2 bases, with 6 bases between them. The CDR3 has 13 amino acids. Germline-derived CDR1 and CDR2 are LGHNA and YSLEER. In DNA form, the CDR3 reads TGCGCCAGCAGCCAAGTAGTAACCTACGAGCAGTACTTC. Residues: CASSQVVTYEQYF.

This clonotype has just a few counts. The rearrangement joins TRBV18 to TRBJ2-3; 7 bases fit TRBD2. In germline, CDR1 is KGHSH, CDR2 LQKENI. The CDR3 is made up of 16 amino acids. Trimming removed 0 bases from V and 3 bases from J; junction bases left unmatched: 6. The chain's CDR3 is CASSPPTSLSTDTQYF. The CDR3 DNA reads as TGTGCCAGCTCACCACCGACTAGCCTCTCGACAGATACGCAGTATTTT.

This clonotype was recorded a few times. The CDR3: CASSYLRSWENEQYF. CDR3 coding DNA: TGTGCCAGCAGTTACTTGAGGAGTTGGGAGAACGAGCAGTACTTC. The chain links TRBV6-5 to TRBJ2-7, with D perhaps matching TRBD2 (5 bases). The CDR3 consists of 15 residues. The germline V gene has CDR1 MNHEY and CDR2 SVGAGI. Trimming removed 1 base at V and 5 bases at J, with 15 bases between.

The V and J genes are TRBV29-1 and TRBJ2-5; a possible D gene is TRBD2 (7 bases). Trimming took off 6 bases at V and 3 bases at J, with 11 bases between the two ends. The CDR3 runs to 12 residues. Germline V gives CDR1 SQVTM, CDR2 ANQGSEA. The CDR3 nucleotides are TGCAGCGTAGGGGGGGCAGAAGAGACCCAGTACTTC. As protein: CSVGGAEETQYF.

This clonotype was found once. The V gene is TRBV6-5, the J gene TRBJ2-7; D might be TRBD1 or TRBD2, each matching 5 bases. The CDR3 totals 12 residues. Trimming pared 6 bases from V and 8 bases from J, leaving 14 bases between. CDR1 is MNHEY, CDR2 SVGAGI, per germline. The CDR3 loop is CASRLDTGKQYF. CDR3 DNA sequence: TGTGCCAGCAGACTGGACACGGGAAAGCAGTACTTC.

This clonotype was observed a few times. The chain uses TRBV10-3 and TRBJ2-3; weak D call: TRBD2 (5 bases). V was trimmed by 6 bases and J by 5 bases, leaving 6 bases between them. This CDR3 region has 11 residues. CDR1 ENHRY and CDR2 SYGVKD come from the germline V gene. CDR3 region: CAIREEDTQYF. CDR3 coding DNA: TGTGCCATCAGGGAGGAAGATACGCAGTATTTT.

The genes are TRBV5-1 and TRBJ1-1; 8 nucleotides match TRBD1. Per the germline V gene, CDR1 is SGHRS and CDR2 is YFSETQ. This CDR3 is 13 amino acids long. J lost 4 bases, V lost 4 bases, and 3 bases had no gene match. The CDR3 loop is CASSTGQGTEAFF. In nucleotides, the CDR3 is TGCGCCAGCAGCACAGGACAGGGCACTGAAGCTTTCTTT.

The rearrangement joins TRBV7-6 to TRBJ2-1; 10 positions agree with TRBD2. This CDR3 region has 19 residues. Germline-derived CDR1 and CDR2 are SGHVS and FNYEAQ. J gave up 5 bases and V 4 bases, and 17 bases lay outside the gene matches. The CDR3 spells CASSSPRGSLAGVNNEQFF. The CDR3 DNA reads as TGTGCCAGCAGCTCTCCGAGAGGTAGTCTAGCGGGAGTAAACAATGAGCAGTTCTTC.

This clonotype has at least ten counts. This chain uses TRBV27 with TRBJ2-7, with D unclear. There are 15 residues in the CDR3. V was pared by 2 bases and J by 0 bases, with 11 bases between. Per the germline V gene, CDR1 is MNHEY and CDR2 is SMNVEV (reference sequence). The CDR3 sequence is CASSLLGAVSYEQYF. In DNA, the CDR3 is TGTGCCAGCAGTTTACTGGGCGCCGTCTCCTACGAGCAGTACTTC.

This chain connects TRBV7-8 to TRBJ2-7; 12 nucleotides agree with TRBD2. The junction had 9 bases not matched to a gene; V was cut back by 5 bases and J by 7 bases. CDR3 length: 15 amino acids. CDR1 and CDR2 from the germline V gene are SGHVS and FQNEAQ. The CDR3 DNA reads as TGTGCCAGCAGCCCCAGGACTAGCGGGATGGGAGAGCAGTACTTC. Translation: CASSPRTSGMGEQYF.

V usage is TRBV15 and J usage is TRBJ2-7; tentative D call: TRBD2 (6 bases). The V gene's germline CDR1 is LNHNV and CDR2 YYDKDF (reference sequence). V dropped 1 base and J dropped 3 bases, with 16 bases sitting between them. CDR3 length: 16 amino acids. The CDR3, as DNA: TGTGCCACCAGCAGAGCCCCGGGGAGGACGAACTACGAGCAGTACTTC. Encoded protein: CATSRAPGRTNYEQYF.

The rearrangement uses TRBV5-4 and TRBJ1-1, with 7 bases lining up with TRBD1. Unmatched junction bases numbered 4, after V lost 4 bases and J lost 4 bases. The CDR3 is 13 residues long. Germline V gene data show CDR1 as SGHNT and CDR2 as YYREEE (reference sequence). The CDR3 DNA is TGTGCCAGCAGCGCCTGGACAGGCACTGAAGCTTTCTTT. Protein sequence: CASSAWTGTEAFF. The full variable domain, in which reference TRBV5-4 and TRBJ1-1 provide the parts outside the CDR3, is ETGVTQSPTHLIKTRGQQVTLRCSSQSGHNTVSWYQQALGQGPQFIFQYYREEENGRGNFPPRFSGLQFPNYSSELNVNALELDDSALYLCASSAWTGTEAFFGQGTRLTVV.

This clonotype has ten or more counts. The V gene is TRBV27, the J gene TRBJ2-2, with D possibly matching TRBD2 (6 bases). The CDR3 runs 12 residues. The V gene lost 6 bases and the J gene lost 14 bases, with 16 bases spanning the gap. From germline, CDR1 is MNHEY and CDR2 SMNVEV (reference sequence). The CDR3 here is CASRGGAGFLFF. DNA of the CDR3: TGTGCCAGCAGGGGGGGTGCAGGGTTTCTGTTTTTT.

The chain recombines TRBV7-2 with TRBJ2-5; D is ambiguous. The CDR3 has 15 residues. The V end was cut by 5 bases, the J end by 1 base, with 14 bases between. Germline-derived CDR1 and CDR2 are SGHTA and FQGNSA. The CDR3 DNA reads as TGTGCCAGCAGCAGATCCCCCCGGGCCCAAGAGACCCAGTACTTC. Translating gives CASSRSPRAQETQYF.